This is a list of T cell receptor beta chains from one sample in a study of response to subunit inactivated influenza vaccine. Using its own MiXCR run on the RT-PCR reads, TCRdb lists one record per CDR3 protein. Of 490,000 or so distinct CDR3 sequences listed, 7.5% to 8.5% were seen once; the top ten hold over 10%. The sequencing here drew on PBMCs from blood, taken about 24 months after vaccination. The receptors come from a man aged 50-75 years who received an inactivated influenza vaccine. Both conserved end residues are part of each CDR3. D genes are given only for firm matches. The size of a clone is reported for some rows only, either as once, few or many, or as a class for expanded clones.

cdr3_aa: CASSLAQGSYNSPLHF
cdr3_nt: TGTGCCAGCAGCTTAGCGCAGGGCTCCTATAATTCACCCCTCCACTTT
j_call: TRBJ1-6
d_call: .
clone_size: .
v_call: TRBV11-2

cdr3_aa: CASRYGTGDYEQYF
cdr3_nt: TGTGCCAGCAGGTACGGGACAGGGGACTACGAGCAGTACTTC
j_call: TRBJ2-7
d_call: TRBD1
clone_size: .
v_call: TRBV6-5

cdr3_aa: CASSLNRGMETQYF
cdr3_nt: TGTGCCAGCAGCCTCAACAGGGGGATGGAGACCCAGTACTTC
j_call: TRBJ2-5
d_call: TRBD1
clone_size: few
v_call: TRBV6-1

cdr3_aa: CASSPTEDSNQPQHF
cdr3_nt: TGTGCCAGCAGTCCGACAGAGGATAGCAATCAGCCCCAGCATTTT
j_call: TRBJ1-5
d_call: .
clone_size: many
v_call: TRBV12-3/TRBV12-4

cdr3_aa: CASSLMGRGGNIQYF
cdr3_nt: TGTGCCAGCAGTTTAATGGGCAGGGGCGGAAACATTCAGTACTTC
j_call: TRBJ2-4
d_call: .
clone_size: .
v_call: TRBV27

cdr3_aa: CASSGPDRSYPGELFF
cdr3_nt: TGTGCCAGCAGCGGACCGGACAGATCCTACCCCGGGGAGCTGTTTTTT
j_call: TRBJ2-2
d_call: .
clone_size: .
v_call: TRBV7-9

cdr3_aa: CASSLSPGQTDTQYF
cdr3_nt: TGTGCCAGCAGTCTCAGCCCGGGCCAGACAGATACGCAGTATTTT
j_call: TRBJ2-3
d_call: .
clone_size: few
v_call: TRBV28

cdr3_aa: CASSLEGVGSPLHF
cdr3_nt: TGTGCCAGCAGCTTAGAAGGGGTAGGTTCACCCCTCCACTTT
j_call: TRBJ1-6
d_call: .
clone_size: .
v_call: TRBV7-9

cdr3_aa: CAITEGSSYEQYF
cdr3_nt: TGTGCCATCACCGAGGGTAGCTCCTACGAGCAGTACTTC
j_call: TRBJ2-7
d_call: .
clone_size: many
v_call: TRBV10-3

cdr3_aa: CASSHATGGYTF
cdr3_nt: TGTGCCAGCAGCCACGCGACAGGTGGCTACACCTTC
j_call: TRBJ1-2
d_call: .
clone_size: .
v_call: TRBV7-9

cdr3_aa: CATARGSYTEAFF
cdr3_nt: TGTGCCACCGCCAGGGGGTCTTACACTGAAGCTTTCTTT
j_call: TRBJ1-1
d_call: TRBD1
clone_size: many
v_call: TRBV24-1

cdr3_aa: CASSLLILTGGHEQFF
cdr3_nt: TGTGCCAGCAGTTTACTAATTCTGACAGGGGGCCATGAGCAGTTCTTC
j_call: TRBJ2-1
d_call: TRBD1
clone_size: .
v_call: TRBV28

cdr3_aa: CASSLVAGLAGHYEQYF
cdr3_nt: TGTGCCAGCAGCTTAGTGGCGGGACTAGCGGGGCACTACGAGCAGTACTTC
j_call: TRBJ2-7
d_call: TRBD2
clone_size: .
v_call: TRBV11-2

cdr3_aa: CAISESTRADTQYF
cdr3_nt: TGTGCCATCAGTGAGTCTACTAGAGCAGATACGCAGTATTTT
j_call: TRBJ2-3
d_call: .
clone_size: many
v_call: TRBV10-3

cdr3_aa: CASSRTGRYSNQPQHF
cdr3_nt: TGTGCCAGCAGTCGGACAGGACGGTATAGCAATCAGCCCCAGCATTTT
j_call: TRBJ1-5
d_call: TRBD1
clone_size: .
v_call: TRBV6-1

cdr3_aa: CASSLVFAGGPDTQYF
cdr3_nt: TGTGCCAGCAGCTTAGTTTTCGCGGGAGGGCCAGATACGCAGTATTTT
j_call: TRBJ2-3
d_call: TRBD2
clone_size: many
v_call: TRBV7-2

cdr3_aa: CASSRFFGGSPLHF
cdr3_nt: TGTGCCAGCAGCCGCTTTTTCGGGGGGTCACCCCTCCACTTT
j_call: TRBJ1-6
d_call: .
clone_size: few
v_call: TRBV13

cdr3_aa: CASSPGTANPYGYTF
cdr3_nt: TGTGCCAGCAGCCCTGGGACAGCCAATCCCTATGGCTACACCTTC
j_call: TRBJ1-2
d_call: TRBD1
clone_size: .
v_call: TRBV9

cdr3_aa: CASSLAGGRSLEQYF
cdr3_nt: TGTGCCAGCAGCTTAGCCGGGGGAAGGTCTCTCGAGCAGTACTTC
j_call: TRBJ2-7
d_call: .
clone_size: .
v_call: TRBV7-9

cdr3_aa: CASSTRDRGRHEQFF
cdr3_nt: TGTGCCAGCAGTACCCGGGACAGGGGCCGTCATGAGCAGTTCTTC
j_call: TRBJ2-1
d_call: TRBD1
clone_size: many
v_call: TRBV11-2

cdr3_aa: CSAKRGVNYNEQFF
cdr3_nt: TGCAGTGCTAAGCGGGGGGTAAACTACAATGAGCAGTTCTTC
j_call: TRBJ2-1
d_call: TRBD2
clone_size: many
v_call: TRBV20-1

cdr3_aa: CASVPGQATDTQYF
cdr3_nt: TGCGCCAGCGTTCCGGGACAGGCTACAGATACGCAGTATTTT
j_call: TRBJ2-3
d_call: TRBD1
clone_size: many
v_call: TRBV5-1

cdr3_aa: CASSHGQGQNIQYF
cdr3_nt: TGTGCCAGCAGTCACGGACAGGGCCAAAACATTCAGTACTTC
j_call: TRBJ2-4
d_call: TRBD1
clone_size: .
v_call: TRBV27

cdr3_aa: CASRPPGHYGYTF
cdr3_nt: TGTGCCAGCAGGCCCCCCGGACACTATGGCTACACCTTC
j_call: TRBJ1-2
d_call: .
clone_size: .
v_call: TRBV12-3/TRBV12-4

cdr3_aa: CASSLGASVPYEQYF
cdr3_nt: TGTGCCAGCAGTTTAGGGGCTAGCGTTCCCTACGAGCAGTACTTC
j_call: TRBJ2-7
d_call: .
clone_size: .
v_call: TRBV27

cdr3_aa: CASTFTGGGVSYEQYF
cdr3_nt: TGTGCCAGCACCTTCACAGGAGGGGGAGTATCCTACGAGCAGTACTTC
j_call: TRBJ2-7
d_call: .
clone_size: few
v_call: TRBV6-2/TRBV6-3

cdr3_aa: CASSPGGNPEQYF
cdr3_nt: TGTGCCAGCAGCCCCGGCGGCAATCCCGAGCAGTACTTC
j_call: TRBJ2-7
d_call: .
clone_size: .
v_call: TRBV9

cdr3_aa: CASSQDTGTYEQYF
cdr3_nt: TGCGCCAGCAGCCAAGATACAGGGACCTACGAGCAGTACTTC
j_call: TRBJ2-7
d_call: .
clone_size: many
v_call: TRBV4-3

cdr3_aa: CASSLTASTVQYF
cdr3_nt: TGTGCCAGCAGTCTAACGGCCAGCACGGTTCAGTACTTC
j_call: TRBJ2-4
d_call: .
clone_size: .
v_call: TRBV28

cdr3_aa: CASTATANTEAFF
cdr3_nt: TGTGCCAGCACCGCGACAGCGAACACTGAAGCTTTCTTT
j_call: TRBJ1-1
d_call: .
clone_size: .
v_call: TRBV7-9

cdr3_aa: CASSSQGIDTQYF
cdr3_nt: TGTGCCAGCAGCTCCCAGGGGATAGATACGCAGTATTTT
j_call: TRBJ2-3
d_call: .
clone_size: .
v_call: TRBV7-2

cdr3_aa: CASSLDVAGETQYF
cdr3_nt: TGCGCCAGCAGCTTGGATGTAGCGGGTGAGACCCAGTACTTC
j_call: TRBJ2-5
d_call: TRBD2
clone_size: .
v_call: TRBV5-1

cdr3_aa: CASSQAADSFTGELFF
cdr3_nt: TGTGCCAGCAGCCAAGCGGCGGACTCCTTCACCGGGGAGCTGTTTTTT
j_call: TRBJ2-2
d_call: .
clone_size: few
v_call: TRBV4-2

cdr3_aa: CAYGDRGKETQYF
cdr3_nt: TGTGCTTACGGGGACAGGGGGAAAGAGACCCAGTACTTC
j_call: TRBJ2-5
d_call: TRBD1
clone_size: many
v_call: TRBV7-2

cdr3_aa: CASSGGDSADYGYTF
cdr3_nt: TGTGCCAGCAGCGGCGGGGACAGCGCAGACTATGGCTACACCTTC
j_call: TRBJ1-2
d_call: TRBD1
clone_size: .
v_call: TRBV4-2

cdr3_aa: CASSIGTSEQETQYF
cdr3_nt: TGTGCCAGCAGCATAGGGACTAGCGAGCAAGAGACCCAGTACTTC
j_call: TRBJ2-5
d_call: TRBD2
clone_size: .
v_call: TRBV28

cdr3_aa: CASGHRTEETQYF
cdr3_nt: TGTGCCAGTGGGCATCGGACAGAGGAGACCCAGTACTTC
j_call: TRBJ2-5
d_call: .
clone_size: few
v_call: TRBV19

cdr3_aa: CSARNGADTGNTIYF
cdr3_nt: TGCAGTGCTAGAAACGGGGCTGATACTGGAAACACCATATATTTT
j_call: TRBJ1-3
d_call: .
clone_size: few
v_call: TRBV20-1

cdr3_aa: CSANGQAGETQYF
cdr3_nt: TGCAGTGCGAACGGACAGGCCGGGGAGACCCAGTACTTC
j_call: TRBJ2-5
d_call: TRBD1
clone_size: few
v_call: TRBV20-1

cdr3_aa: CASNNRTSGGAEFF
cdr3_nt: TGCGCCAGCAACAACAGGACTAGCGGGGGGGCTGAATTCTTC
j_call: TRBJ2-1
d_call: TRBD2
clone_size: few
v_call: TRBV5-1

cdr3_aa: CSVVTGVNTEAFF
cdr3_nt: TGCAGCGTGGTCACAGGGGTGAACACTGAAGCTTTCTTT
j_call: TRBJ1-1
d_call: TRBD1
clone_size: .
v_call: TRBV29-1

cdr3_aa: CASSQTSENTGELFF
cdr3_nt: TGTGCCAGCAGTCAGACTAGCGAGAACACCGGGGAGCTGTTTTTT
j_call: TRBJ2-2
d_call: TRBD2
clone_size: few
v_call: TRBV6-1

cdr3_aa: CASSQDGTGETQYF
cdr3_nt: TGTGCCAGCAGTCAAGATGGGACAGGGGAGACCCAGTACTTC
j_call: TRBJ2-5
d_call: TRBD1
clone_size: many
v_call: TRBV3-1

cdr3_aa: CASSLDQRPYGYTF
cdr3_nt: TGTGCCAGCAGCTTGGATCAGAGACCCTATGGCTACACCTTC
j_call: TRBJ1-2
d_call: .
clone_size: few
v_call: TRBV5-6

cdr3_aa: CASSLYGNREGTEAFF
cdr3_nt: TGCGCCAGCAGCTTGTATGGGAACAGGGAGGGCACTGAAGCTTTCTTT
j_call: TRBJ1-1
d_call: .
clone_size: few
v_call: TRBV5-1